Here is one T cell receptor beta chain with its context. Its antigen is not identified. This record belongs to a study of graft-versus-host responses after intestinal transplantation. Study-level information: In this cohort, recipients had multivisceral, liver-intestinal, or isolated intestinal transplants. All recipients got anti-thymocyte globulin induction, then tacrolimus and steroids for about 3 years.

Findings and limits, study-wide: The authors found GvH clones in recipient marrow, some appearing first in ileum or blood. Clonal ratios of graft-versus-host to host-versus-graft in allografts were high for patients exhibiting graft-donor T cell macrochimerism.

V lost 6 bases, J lost 3 bases, and 15 bases lay in between. This CDR3 comprises 14 residues. Germline V lookup: CDR1 MNHEY, CDR2 SMNVEV (reference sequence). Graft specimens yielded both intraepithelial and lamina propria lymphocytes. The table came from immunoSEQ multiplex PCR; TCRdb's copy has only in-frame clones and leaves some out. The sample holds more than 50,000 clones, around 90% seen once. The chain has TRBV27 and TRBJ2-7, with D maybe TRBD2 (6 bases). The sample here was ileum tissue, taken 350 to 400 days after transplant. This TCR was recovered from a human patient who received an intestinal transplant, so some T cells may come from the graft donor. CDR3 DNA sequence: TGTGCCAGCAGCCTGGGAGGAGATTTCTACGAGCAGTACTTC. Its protein is CASSLGGDFYEQYF.